This T cell receptor beta chain was sequenced during a study of early T cells in non-severe SARS-CoV-2 infection. As for the study in general: Bulk RNA isolated from unsorted whole blood underwent sequencing; chains were not paired.

Unique molecular identifiers were added to individual cDNA molecules. TCRdb passed the 5' RACE reads through MiXCR, listing each CDR3 protein once. The data contain around 80,000 distinct CDR3 sequences, approximately 13% of them singletons. CDR1 and CDR2 (germline): DFQATT, SNEGSKA (reference sequence). Trimming pared 1 base from V and 4 bases from J, leaving 17 bases between. CDR3 length: 16 residues. This clonotype was picked up many times. V and J are TRBV20-1 and TRBJ2-4; D ambiguous. Sequencing input: whole blood. This receptor was obtained from an adult who was a healthcare worker with PCR-confirmed SARS-CoV-2 infection or an uninfected control (not recorded which). The CDR3 here is CSARVSAQKRKNIQYF. CDR3 DNA sequence: TGCAGTGCTAGAGTGTCGGCTCAGAAAAGAAAAAACATTCAGTACTTC.